A selection of T cell receptor beta chains follows, all from one sample in a study of blood T cell repertoires in COVID-19. Data came from immunoSEQ multiplex PCR; TCRdb stores just in-frame clones and leaves some out. This table has 150,000 to 200,000 clones, just over 85% appearing once. The sequenced material came from PBMCs or T cells enriched from blood (not recorded which). The receptor source for this set is a woman under 30 who had recovered from COVID-19. Each CDR3 is given with its conserved first and last residue. D genes are given only for firm matches. Size tells how often a clone was seen (once, few, many) or the class of an expanded clone, and some rows leave it out.

d_gene	len	j_gene	v_gene	abundance	CDR3nt	CDR3aa
TRBD2	13	TRBJ2-2	TRBV3-1/TRBV3-2	few	TGTGCCAGCAGAACTAGCGGGGTAGGGGAGCTGTTTTTT	CASRTSGVGELFF
-	13	TRBJ2-5	TRBV6-2/TRBV6-3	-	TGTGCCAGCAGTTACGAAGGGGTTGGGACCCAGTACTTC	CASSYEGVGTQYF
-	14	TRBJ2-7	TRBV6-5	once	TGTGCCAGCAGTTACAACGGACTATCCTACGAGCAGTACTTC	CASSYNGLSYEQYF
TRBD2	16	TRBJ2-3	TRBV11-2	-	TGTGCCAGCAGCTTAGAGGCGGGAGGTGGTGCAGATACGCAGTATTTT	CASSLEAGGGADTQYF
-	17	TRBJ2-2	TRBV3-1/TRBV3-2	-	TGTGCCAGCAGCCCCTCGGGGGGCGTTGTGTACACCGGGGAGCTGTTTTTT	CASSPSGGVVYTGELFF
-	12	TRBJ2-1	TRBV7-9	-	TGTGCCAGCAGTCTAGAGCCTACCTCTGAGTTCTTC	CASSLEPTSEFF
TRBD1	12	TRBJ2-5	TRBV29-1	-	TGCAGCGTAGGGACAGGGGAAGAGACCCAGTACTTC	CSVGTGEETQYF
-	13	TRBJ2-3	TRBV2	once	TGTGCCCAGCTAGCCAACCACACAGATACGCAGTATTTT	CAQLANHTDTQYF
-	13	TRBJ1-1	TRBV12-3/TRBV12-4	-	TGTGCCAGCAGTTTAGCGCAGGCAGCCGAAGCTTTCTTT	CASSLAQAAEAFF
TRBD1	18	TRBJ2-3	TRBV9	-	TGTGCCAGCAGCGTAGAGGGGACAGGGGAGTGGGTTACAGATACGCAGTATTTT	CASSVEGTGEWVTDTQYF
-	15	TRBJ2-1	TRBV18	-	TGTGCCAGCTCACCAAACGGGGGAGGCTCTGGTGAGCAGTTCTTC	CASSPNGGGSGEQFF
-	14	TRBJ2-7	TRBV5-1	-	TGCGCCAGCAGCTCGGGACAAGATACCGACGAGCAGTACTTC	CASSSGQDTDEQYF
-	12	TRBJ2-3	TRBV2	-	TGTGCCAGCAGGCGTAACACAGATACGCAGTATTTT	CASRRNTDTQYF
-	14	TRBJ2-3	TRBV10-1	once	TGCGCCAGCAGTGACCCTAGGGGCGTCGAGGCGCAGTATTTT	CASSDPRGVEAQYF
-	15	TRBJ2-7	TRBV7-8	-	TGTGCCAGCAGCTTATCGGGGACAAGGTCCTACGAGCAGTACTTC	CASSLSGTRSYEQYF
-	11	TRBJ2-7	TRBV2	-	TGTGCCAGCACTACCAACGGCGAGCAGTACTTC	CASTTNGEQYF
-	16	TRBJ1-5	TRBV30	-	TGTGCCTGGAGGGGGCAGGGAGGTCGGATCAATCAGCCCCAGCATTTT	CAWRGQGGRINQPQHF
-	14	TRBJ1-3	TRBV25-1	-	TGTGCCAGCAGTTGGAGTCGGAGCGGAAACACCATATATTTT	CASSWSRSGNTIYF
-	16	TRBJ1-3	TRBV7-6	-	TGTGCCAGCAGCTTAAATGGAGCGGGATCTGGAAACACCATATATTTT	CASSLNGAGSGNTIYF
-	15	TRBJ1-3	TRBV6-5	few	TGTGCCACCTGCAGGGATATGAGCTCTGGAAACACCATATATTTT	CATCRDMSSGNTIYF
TRBD2	14	TRBJ2-1	TRBV5-4	once	TGTGCCAGCAGCTCTCGGACTAGCAGGGATGAGCAGTTCTTC	CASSSRTSRDEQFF
TRBD2	16	TRBJ2-3	TRBV9	-	TGTGCCAGCAGCGTAGTGGGACGGGGGGGCTCCGATACGCAGTATTTT	CASSVVGRGGSDTQYF
TRBD2	11	TRBJ2-5	TRBV2	-	TGTGCCAGCCTAGCGGGGGGGGCCCAGTACTTC	CASLAGGAQYF
-	15	TRBJ2-5	TRBV18	-	TGTGCCAGCTCACCAGGGGGGGCCCGAAAAGAGACCCAGTACTTC	CASSPGGARKETQYF
-	15	TRBJ1-4	TRBV9	-	TGTGCCAGCAGCCTTAGACCGGCCGGAGGTGAAAAACTGTTTTTT	CASSLRPAGGEKLFF
-	13	TRBJ2-7	TRBV29-1	-	TGCAGCGTTGGGCAGGGCACCACCTACGAGCAGTACTTC	CSVGQGTTYEQYF
TRBD1	17	TRBJ1-1	TRBV4-3	-	TGCGCCAGCAGCCGAGGGGGACAGGGCTTCCTGAACACTGAAGCTTTCTTT	CASSRGGQGFLNTEAFF
TRBD1	17	TRBJ1-1	TRBV18	-	TGTGCCAGCTCACCCCGACAGGGAACTGGCCCCCGGACTGAAGCTTTCTTT	CASSPRQGTGPRTEAFF
-	14	TRBJ2-7	TRBV28	-	TGTGCCAGCGGGGGCCACGAGGGCTCCTACGAGCAGTACTTC	CASGGHEGSYEQYF